This T cell receptor (beta chain) was observed in a study of cytotoxic CD8 clonotypes in ibrutinib-treated CLL. Turning to the study itself: Timing of response sample collection was a median approximately twelve months after treatment start, with a range of 6 to 36.

Concerning this clone itself: Its target is unknown.

Some clones are missing from TCRdb's copy, which holds only in-frame ones; the method was immunoSEQ multiplex PCR. The table records around 40,000 clones, around 70% of them present only once. Deletions cut 4 bases from V and 0 bases from J, with 13 bases between. Germline V gene lookup returns CDR1 SGDLS and CDR2 YYNGEE. The CDR3 totals 16 residues. General observations from the study: Starting clonality was above that of age-matched healthy donors and tracked circulating CD8+ T-cell counts. Baseline levels were approached again at progression, after clonality had risen at ibrutinib response.

J is TRBJ2-2 and V is TRBV9; D possibly corresponds to TRBD2 (5 bases). Sample: PBMCs, taken at disease progression, from a patient treated with ibrutinib. The source of this sequence is a human donor with chronic lymphocytic leukemia. Here the CDR3 DNA reads TGTGCCAGCAGCCCCCAGCGGCGACCGAACACCGGGGAGCTGTTTTTT. Its translation is CASSPQRRPNTGELFF.